Shown below are 2 T cell receptor beta chains from a single sample sequenced in a study of cytomegalovirus exposure and HLA in healthy donors. Some clones are missing from TCRdb's copy, which holds only in-frame ones; the method was immunoSEQ multiplex PCR. The data contain 200,000 or so clones, about nine tenths of them singletons. The sequenced sample consisted of PBMCs. These receptors were obtained from a woman in her late teens or twenties in good health and CMV-seropositive.

The chain carries TRBV5-1 and TRBJ1-2, with a weak D call TRBD1 (5 bases). The CDR3 is made up of 12 amino acids. The germline V gene encodes CDR1 SGHRS and CDR2 YFSETQ. With 1 base removed from V and 6 bases from J, the gap between germline ends came to 7 bases. CDR3 DNA sequence: TGCGCCAGCAGCTTGTCAGGGAATGGCTACACCTTC. Protein: CASSLSGNGYTF.

The chain uses TRBV5-6 and TRBJ2-2; D is possibly TRBD1 (5 bases). The CDR3 has 15 residues. Trimming cost V 4 bases and J 2 bases, with 12 bases left between them. Per the germline V gene, CDR1 is SGHDT and CDR2 is YYEEEE. For the CDR3, the DNA is TGTGCCAGCAGCATGACAGAGACCAACACCGGGGAGCTGTTTTTT. It codes for CASSMTETNTGELFF. Supplemented by reference TRBV5-6 and TRBJ2-2, the full variable domain reads DAGVTQSPTHLIKTRGQQVTLRCSPKSGHDTVSWYQQALGQGPQFIFQYYEEEERQRGNFPDRFSGHQFPNYSSELNVNALLLGDSALYLCASSMTETNTGELFFGEGSRLTVL.